The subject of this entry is one T cell receptor beta chain. The sample is drawn from a study of sequential checkpoint blockade in melanoma. About the research overall: First-line arms were nivolumab then ipilimumab, or the reverse, randomized 1:1. Both treatment sequences were followed by maintenance nivolumab.

The germline gives CDR1 SGHRS, CDR2 YFSETQ. CDR3 length: 13 residues. V lost 4 bases to trimming and J lost 2 bases; unmatched junction nucleotides: 3. Treatment meaning: randomized to nivolumab then ipilimumab (arm A) or the reverse (arm B). Patients had received no earlier DNA-damaging chemotherapy. PBMC sorting kept live CD3+CD8+ cells without CD19 or CD56. Produced via immunoSEQ multiplex PCR; TCRdb's table is partial and in-frame only. The sample contains about 8,200 clones, approximately 54% of which appear only once. V usage is TRBV5-1 and J usage is TRBJ2-7; TRBD1 agrees at 7 bases. This clonotype was sampled from a human donor with melanoma. Sequenced material: CD8+ T cells sorted from blood (inferred from file names), taken from a patient given nivolumab and ipilimumab in sequence. CDR3 bases: TGCGCCAGCAGCGGGGGACAGCCCTACGAGCAGTACTTC. The encoded protein is CASSGGQPYEQYF.